The 14 T cell receptor beta chains below come from one sample, sequenced in a study of T cell repertoires in aging, cancer and after chemotherapy (dated by TCRdb to 2018 to 2020). Data came from an Illumina MiSeq. Multiplex touch-down PCR with a mixed TRB-A/B primer pool was used to amplify rearranged TRB sequences covering the V, D and J segments. Using fastp trimming at Q25 and MiXCR clonotype assembly, TCRdb reanalyzed the public sequencing data and kept in-frame beta chains. Entries that share a CDR3 protein sequence are merged under the most common genes and DNA. This sample is represented by over a thousand distinct CDR3 sequences; 20% to 25% of them were singletons. 40% to 50% of the sample is taken by the ten largest. TCR beta rearrangements were amplified from genomic DNA isolated from peripheral blood, not from sorted cells or RNA. Sequencing was carried out using blood. These receptors were obtained from a human donor with a solid tumor.

This clonotype is labeled as medium-sized. The chain employs TRBV19 and TRBJ2-7, with 8 bases that match TRBD2. There are 15 residues in the CDR3. V lost 6 bases and J lost 0; bases outside the gene matches: 7. Germline V gene data show CDR1 as LNHDA and CDR2 as SQIVND (reference sequence). The CDR3 here is CASRILAGSSYEQYF. The CDR3, as DNA: TGTGCCAGTAGGATTTTAGCGGGGTCCTCCTACGAGCAGTACTTC.

This clonotype was counted only a few times. The gene calls are TRBV21-1 and TRBJ2-7. TRBV21-1 is a pseudogene. This CDR3 contains 15 residues. The CDR3 coding sequence is TGTGCCAGCAGCAAATTCGGTCGGAGCACCTACGAGCAGTACTTC. Protein product: CASSKFGRSTYEQYF.

This clonotype is medium-sized within its sample. The CDR3 region is CASNSGLVQPQHF. In nucleotides, the CDR3 is TGTGCCAGCAATTCTGGGTTGGTTCAGCCCCAGCATTTT. The rearrangement links TRBV6-2 or TRBV6-3 to TRBJ1-5; D is unresolved. V was shortened by 7 bases and J by 6 bases, with 13 bases between the two germline ends. The CDR3 length is 13 residues. Germline V gene lookup returns CDR1 MNHEY and CDR2 SVGEGT.

Relative to its sample, this clonotype is medium-sized. The rearrangement uses TRBV10-3 and TRBJ2-7; 10 bases map to TRBD1. The CDR3 extends over 14 amino acids. The germline V gene has CDR1 ENHRY and CDR2 SYGVKD. The CDR3 loop is CASGKRQGAGEQYF. The DNA for the CDR3 is TGTGCTTCCGGAAAGAGACAGGGGGCTGGCGAGCAGTACTTC.

This clonotype was seen more than once but under ten times. V is TRBV24-1 and J is TRBJ2-1, with 9 bases that match TRBD2. The CDR3 has 16 amino acids. Trimming at V came to 4 bases and at J to 5 bases, leaving 8 bases not matched to a gene. From germline, CDR1 is KGHDR and CDR2 SFDVKD. The CDR3 sequence: CATSETRLAVNNEQFF. In DNA form, the CDR3 reads TGTGCCACCAGTGAAACCCGACTAGCGGTAAACAATGAGCAGTTCTTC.

This clonotype is classed as medium-sized. V usage is TRBV5-4 and J usage is TRBJ2-1; the match to TRBD2 covers 9 bases. The ends lost 1 base at V and 4 bases at J; junction bases unmatched: 6. Germline V gene data show CDR1 as SGHNT and CDR2 as YYREEE (reference sequence). The CDR3 consists of 16 residues. The CDR3 sequence: CASSLRAGGGYNEQFF. The CDR3 nucleotides are TGTGCCAGCAGCTTGAGGGCGGGAGGGGGATACAATGAGCAGTTCTTC.

The CDR3 DNA reads TGTGCCAGCAGCTCCCCCCTGGGGAACACCGGGGAGCTGTTTTTT. The encoded protein is CASSSPLGNTGELFF. V gene TRBV7-9 combines with J gene TRBJ2-2; no clear D. There are 15 residues in the CDR3. Looked up from germline, CDR1 is SEHNR and CDR2 is FQNEAQ (reference sequence). Trimming cost V 4 bases and J 1 base, with 10 bases left between them. Using reference TRBV7-9 and TRBJ2-2 for the parts outside the CDR3, the full variable domain is DTGVSQNPRHKITKRGQNVTFRCDPISEHNRLYWYRQTLGQGPEFLTYFQNEAQLEKSRLLSDRFSAERPKGSFSTLEIQRTEQGDSAMYLCASSSPLGNTGELFFGEGSRLTVL.

This clonotype is classed as large. The chain joins TRBV30 to TRBJ2-1; 7 nucleotides align to TRBD1. Germline V lookup: CDR1 GTSNPN, CDR2 SVGIG (reference sequence). This CDR3 is built from 16 residues. With 0 bases clipped from V and 6 bases from J, the junction kept 11 bases outside the gene matches. Here the CDR3 DNA reads TGTGCCTGGAGTGTACAAGGGGGCGTAAATCTCAATGAGCAGTTCTTC. Translated: CAWSVQGGVNLNEQFF.

In its sample, this clonotype was seen a few times. The chain joins TRBV20-1 to TRBJ2-1, with 7 bases identical to TRBD2. Germline trimming cut 2 bases from V and 10 bases from J; bases unmatched to any gene: 11. The germline V gene has CDR1 DFQATT and CDR2 SNEGSKA (reference sequence). This CDR3 has 14 amino acids. CDR3 loop: CSARTLDLAEEQFF. In DNA form, the CDR3 reads TGCAGTGCTAGAACATTAGACCTAGCGGAGGAGCAGTTCTTC.

This clonotype is deemed medium-sized. The chain joins TRBV20-1 to TRBJ1-2, with D perhaps TRBD1 (5 bases). V was trimmed by 3 bases and J by 4 bases, leaving 15 bases between them. The CDR3 has 14 residues. The V gene's germline CDR1 is DFQATT and CDR2 SNEGSKA (reference sequence). The CDR3 here is CSASIREGGYGYTF. The CDR3 DNA follows: TGCAGTGCTAGCATCAGGGAGGGCGGCTATGGCTACACCTTC.

By sample fraction, this clonotype is medium-sized (0.01 to 0.1%). For the CDR3, the DNA is TGTGCCAGCAGATTGACAGGGGCAGATACGCAGTATTTT. Protein: CASRLTGADTQYF. The V gene is TRBV6-1, the J gene TRBJ2-3, with 8 bases fitting TRBD1. Germline loops: CDR1 MNHNS, CDR2 SASEGT. V lost 6 bases, J lost 4 bases, and 3 bases stayed unmatched. The CDR3 sequence is 13 residues long.

The rearrangement joins TRBV10-3 to TRBJ1-2, with TRBD1 matching 8 bases. This CDR3 has 16 amino acids. Germline V gene lookup returns CDR1 ENHRY and CDR2 SYGVKD. V dropped 0 bases and J dropped 6; count of bases not matched to a gene: 9. DNA for the CDR3: TGTGCCATCAGTGAGTCGGGGGCACAGGGGGTTGATGGCTACACCTTC. Encoded protein: CAISESGAQGVDGYTF.

This clonotype was observed a handful of times. The V gene is TRBV5-1, the J gene TRBJ1-1; 8 bases agree with TRBD1. Trimming at V came to 3 bases and at J to 4 bases, leaving 5 bases not matched to a gene. Germline V gene sequence: CDR1 SGHRS, CDR2 YFSETQ. This CDR3 spans 14 amino acids. As DNA, the CDR3 is TGCGCCAGCAGCTGGGGACAGGAGGGCACTGAAGCTTTCTTT. It is translated as CASSWGQEGTEAFF.

This rearrangement joins TRBV6-1 to TRBJ2-1, with D tentatively TRBD1 (8 bases). The V gene lost 0 bases and the J gene lost 5 bases, with 14 bases spanning the gap. Germline CDR1 and CDR2: MNHNS and SASEGT. The CDR3 has 16 residues. The CDR3 nucleotides are TGTGCCAGCAGTGAAGCCACAGGGGGGGGGAACAATGAGCAGTTCTTC. This gives the protein CASSEATGGGNNEQFF.